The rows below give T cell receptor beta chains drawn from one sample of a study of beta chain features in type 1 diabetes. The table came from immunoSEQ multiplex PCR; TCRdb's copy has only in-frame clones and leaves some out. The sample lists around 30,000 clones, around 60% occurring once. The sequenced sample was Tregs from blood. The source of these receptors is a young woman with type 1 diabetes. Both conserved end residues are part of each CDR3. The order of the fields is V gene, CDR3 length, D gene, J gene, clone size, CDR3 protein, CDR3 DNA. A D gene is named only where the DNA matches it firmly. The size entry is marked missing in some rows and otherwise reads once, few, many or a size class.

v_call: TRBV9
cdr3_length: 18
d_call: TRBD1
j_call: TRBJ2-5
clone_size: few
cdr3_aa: CASSVGETTGTGQETQYF
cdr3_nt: TGTGCCAGCAGCGTAGGCGAAACCACTGGGACAGGACAAGAGACCCAGTACTTC

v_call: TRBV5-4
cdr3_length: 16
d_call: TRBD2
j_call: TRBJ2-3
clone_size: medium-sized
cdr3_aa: CASSLGLAGSTDTQYF
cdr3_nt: TGTGCCAGCAGCTTGGGGCTAGCGGGGTCCACAGATACGCAGTATTTT

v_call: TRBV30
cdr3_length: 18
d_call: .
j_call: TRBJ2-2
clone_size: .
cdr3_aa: CAWSARRSGTMNTGELFF
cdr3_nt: TGTGCCTGGAGTGCCCGTAGGTCCGGGACAATGAACACCGGGGAGCTGTTTTTT

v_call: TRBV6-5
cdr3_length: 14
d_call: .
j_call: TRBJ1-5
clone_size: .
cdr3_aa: CASSYVSGNQPQHF
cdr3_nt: TGTGCCAGCAGTTACGTTTCAGGGAATCAGCCCCAGCATTTT

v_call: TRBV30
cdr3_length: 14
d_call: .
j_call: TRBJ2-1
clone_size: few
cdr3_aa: CAWRVPSGWVEQFF
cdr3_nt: TGTGCCTGGAGAGTTCCTAGTGGGTGGGTTGAGCAGTTCTTC

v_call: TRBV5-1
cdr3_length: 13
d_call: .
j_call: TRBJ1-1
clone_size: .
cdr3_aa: CASSLYGGTEAFF
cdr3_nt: TGCGCCAGCAGCTTGTACGGGGGCACTGAAGCTTTCTTT

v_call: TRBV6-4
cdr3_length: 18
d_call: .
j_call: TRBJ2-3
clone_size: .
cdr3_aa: CASSVRVWKQGGADTQYF
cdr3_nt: TGTGCCAGCAGTGTACGCGTTTGGAAACAGGGCGGCGCAGATACGCAGTATTTT

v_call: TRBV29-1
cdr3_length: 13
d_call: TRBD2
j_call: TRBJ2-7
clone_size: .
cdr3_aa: CSVAASGSYEQYF
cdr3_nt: TGCAGCGTTGCAGCTAGCGGGAGTTACGAGCAGTACTTC

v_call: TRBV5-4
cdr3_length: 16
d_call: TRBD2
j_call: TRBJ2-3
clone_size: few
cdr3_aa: CASRDVAGAKPDTQYF
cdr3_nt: TGTGCCAGCAGGGACGTAGCGGGAGCTAAGCCAGATACGCAGTATTTT

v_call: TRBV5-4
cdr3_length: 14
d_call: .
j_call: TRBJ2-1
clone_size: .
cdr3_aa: CASSPDSSYNEQFF
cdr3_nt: TGTGCCAGCTCCCCGGACAGCTCCTACAATGAGCAGTTCTTC

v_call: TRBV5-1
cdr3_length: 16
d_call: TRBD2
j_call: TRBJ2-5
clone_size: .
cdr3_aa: CASSLVGRASEETQYF
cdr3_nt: TGCGCCAGCAGCTTGGTCGGGAGGGCCTCCGAAGAGACCCAGTACTTC

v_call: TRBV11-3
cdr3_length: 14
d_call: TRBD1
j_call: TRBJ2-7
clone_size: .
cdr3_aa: CASSSGQGYYEQYF
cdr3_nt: TGTGCCAGCAGCTCTGGACAGGGTTACTACGAGCAGTACTTC

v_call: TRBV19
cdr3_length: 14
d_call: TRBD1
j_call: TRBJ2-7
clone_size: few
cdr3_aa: CATTPGQGALEQYF
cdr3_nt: TGTGCCACCACCCCGGGACAGGGGGCCCTCGAGCAGTACTTC

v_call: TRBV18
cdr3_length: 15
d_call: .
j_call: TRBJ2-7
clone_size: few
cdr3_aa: CASSPSRGLSYEQYF
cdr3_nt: TGTGCCAGCTCACCAAGCAGGGGTCTAAGTTACGAGCAGTACTTC

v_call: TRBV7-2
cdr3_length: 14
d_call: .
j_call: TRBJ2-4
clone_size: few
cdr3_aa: CASSFGLAKNIQYF
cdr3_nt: TGTGCCAGCAGCTTTGGCTTGGCCAAAAACATTCAGTACTTC

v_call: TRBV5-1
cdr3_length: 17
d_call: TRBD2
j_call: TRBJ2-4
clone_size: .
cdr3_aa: CASSRGGTTSDKNIQYF
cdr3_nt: TGCGCCAGCAGCAGGGGTGGGACTACCTCCGACAAAAACATTCAGTACTTC

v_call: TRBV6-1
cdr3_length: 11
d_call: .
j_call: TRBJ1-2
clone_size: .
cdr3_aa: CAGAVNYGYTF
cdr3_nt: TGTGCGGGGGCCGTTAACTATGGCTACACCTTC

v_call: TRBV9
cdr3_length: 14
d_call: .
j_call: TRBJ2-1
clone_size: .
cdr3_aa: CASSVGVFEDEQFF
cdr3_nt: TGTGCCAGCAGCGTAGGGGTTTTTGAGGATGAGCAGTTCTTC

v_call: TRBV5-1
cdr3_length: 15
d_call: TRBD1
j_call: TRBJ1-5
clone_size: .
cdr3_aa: CANTDTDRERQPQHF
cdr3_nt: TGCGCCAACACGGACACGGACAGGGAGCGTCAGCCCCAGCATTTT

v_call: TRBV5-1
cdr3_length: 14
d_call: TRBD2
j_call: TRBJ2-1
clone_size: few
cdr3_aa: CASTPGGGYNEQFF
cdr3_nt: TGCGCCAGCACCCCTGGGGGGGGCTACAATGAGCAGTTCTTC

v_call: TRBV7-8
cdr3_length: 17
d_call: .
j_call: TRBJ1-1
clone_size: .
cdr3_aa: CASSLANLGAMNTEAFF
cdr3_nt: TGTGCCAGCAGCTTAGCTAATCTGGGGGCCATGAACACTGAAGCTTTCTTT

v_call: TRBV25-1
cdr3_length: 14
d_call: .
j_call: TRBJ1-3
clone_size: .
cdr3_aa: CASLPPGGGNTIYF
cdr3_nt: TGTGCCAGTCTCCCTCCCGGGGGAGGAAACACCATATATTTT